This T cell receptor beta chain was observed in a study of blood T cell repertoires in COVID-19. The germline gives CDR1 LGHDT, CDR2 YNNKEL (reference sequence). The CDR3 runs 14 residues. With V trimmed by 4 bases and J by 3 bases, 3 bases remained unmatched. Libraries were prepared by immunoSEQ multiplex PCR; TCRdb keeps only in-frame clonotypes and omits some of them. Of 75,000 to 100,000 clones listed, 70% to 90% were seen once; the top ten hold roughly a sixth. The receptor comes from a woman of 80 years or more with acute or convalescent COVID-19. This rearrangement joins TRBV3-1 (or the pseudogene TRBV3-2) to TRBJ2-4, with TRBD2 matching 7 bases. The sample taken for sequencing was peripheral blood. CDR3 nucleotides: TGTGCCAGCAGCCTGGGGGAGGGCAAAAACATTCAGTACTTC. As protein: CASSLGEGKNIQYF.